This TCR beta chain appears in the sequencing data of a study of T cell clonality in common variable immunodeficiency. This clone was observed many times. Its antigen is still unknown. The read finishes 3 residues shy of the CDR3 end, and the germline J gene is used to complete it. CDR3 length: 16 amino acids. V trimming: 2 bases; J trimming: 3 bases; junction bases outside the gene matches: 9. General study findings and limits: CVID subjects shared fewer TCRbeta clones than healthy controls did. Reportedly, TCR beta sequences from common variable immunodeficiency showed fewer deletions and N-nucleotide insertions. TCRbeta clonality was increased in CVID versus healthy controls. What drives increased CVID clonality needs T cell subpopulation sequencing.

Measured with immunoSEQ multiplex PCR; TCRdb has only the in-frame clones, and not every one. The sample is made up of tens of thousands of clones, none counted only once. The chain recombines TRBV12-3 or TRBV12-4 with TRBJ1-1, with 7 nucleotides matching TRBD1. This TCR derives from a person aged 18-69 years in good health. The sequencing input was peripheral blood mononuclear cells. CDR3 sequence: CASSLTTGNYYTEAFF. The CDR3 DNA, read in part, is TGTGCCAGCAGTTTAACGACAGGGAACTATTACACTGAA.